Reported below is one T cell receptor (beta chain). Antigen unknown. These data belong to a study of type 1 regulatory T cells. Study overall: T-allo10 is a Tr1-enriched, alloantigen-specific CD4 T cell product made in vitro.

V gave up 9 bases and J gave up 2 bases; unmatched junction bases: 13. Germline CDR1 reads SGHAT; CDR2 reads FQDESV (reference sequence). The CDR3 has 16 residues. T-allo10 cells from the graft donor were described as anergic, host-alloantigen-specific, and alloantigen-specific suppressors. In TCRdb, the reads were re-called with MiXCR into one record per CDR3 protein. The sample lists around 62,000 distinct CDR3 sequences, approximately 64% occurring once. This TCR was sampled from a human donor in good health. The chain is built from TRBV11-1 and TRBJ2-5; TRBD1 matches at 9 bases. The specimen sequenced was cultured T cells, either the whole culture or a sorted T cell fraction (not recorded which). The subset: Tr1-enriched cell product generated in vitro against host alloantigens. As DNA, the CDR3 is TGTGCCAGAGCAGCCCTGGGACAGGGCAGTCAAGAGACCCAGTACTTC. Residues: CARAALGQGSQETQYF.